Presented here are 8 T cell receptor beta chains from one specimen sequenced in a study of OX40 agonist ivuxolimab in advanced cancers. The protocol was immunoSEQ multiplex PCR, while the TCRdb copy is restricted to in-frame clones and leaves out a portion. The sample carries around 16,000 clones, around four fifths recorded once. The input for sequencing was CD4+ or CD8+ T cells sorted from blood, taken in a trial of the OX40 agonist ivuxolimab. Every receptor here comes from an adult with an advanced solid tumor such as melanoma, head and neck, liver or kidney cancer.

This chain connects TRBV5-5 to TRBJ2-1; perhaps TRBD2 as D (5 bases). Germline CDR1 and CDR2: SGHKS and YYEKEE (reference sequence). The CDR3 runs to 14 residues. Trimming removed 3 bases at V and 8 bases at J, with 15 bases between. The CDR3 spells CASSSLRENDEQFF. The CDR3 region has the DNA TGTGCCAGCAGCTCCCTGAGGGAGAACGATGAGCAGTTCTTC.

This chain joins TRBV5-1 and TRBJ1-6; a weak D match, TRBD1 (5 bases). CDR1 and CDR2 (germline): SGHRS, YFSETQ. Trimming stripped 3 bases from V and 5 bases from J, with 12 bases between. The CDR3 is made up of 15 amino acids. Written as DNA, the CDR3 is TGCGCCAGCAGCTGGGGCTCCTATGATAATTCACCCCTCCACTTT. Translating it yields CASSWGSYDNSPLHF. Drawing the rest from reference TRBV5-1 and TRBJ1-6, the complete variable domain is KAGVTQTPRYLIKTRGQQVTLSCSPISGHRSVSWYQQTPGQGLQFLFEYFSETQRNKGNFPGRFSGRQFSNSRSEMNVSTLELGDSALYLCASSWGSYDNSPLHFGNGTRLTVT.

The chain employs TRBV27 and TRBJ2-1; 9 positions match TRBD2. V lost 4 bases to trimming and J lost 6 bases; unmatched junction nucleotides: 7. There are 15 residues in the CDR3. The germline CDR1 and CDR2 sequences are MNHEY and SMNVEV (reference sequence). As DNA, the CDR3 is TGTGCCAGCAGTTACAGTAGCGGGAGTCTCAATGAGCAGTTCTTC. Protein product: CASSYSSGSLNEQFF.

This rearrangement joins TRBV20-1 to TRBJ2-1, with D unclear. Germline values: CDR1 DFQATT, CDR2 SNEGSKA (reference sequence). This CDR3 has 11 residues. V was pared by 5 bases and J by 3 bases, with 5 bases between. The CDR3 loop reads CSAPFYNEQFF. As DNA, the CDR3 is TGCAGTGCTCCTTTCTACAATGAGCAGTTCTTC.

The rearrangement joins TRBV7-9 to TRBJ2-2; the match to TRBD2 covers 12 bases. CDR3 size: 15 residues. Germline-derived CDR1 and CDR2 are SEHNR and FQNEAQ (reference sequence). With 5 bases clipped from V and 5 bases from J, the junction kept 3 bases outside the gene matches. The CDR3 bases are TGTGCCAGCAGCACAGGACTAGCGGGGACCGGGGAGCTGTTTTTT. This sequence encodes CASSTGLAGTGELFF.

The chain has TRBV6-8 and TRBJ1-5; 9 bases align to TRBD1. This CDR3 has 17 residues. V gave up 3 bases and J gave up 5 bases; unmatched junction bases: 11. Looked up from germline, CDR1 is MNHGY and CDR2 is SAAAGT. CDR3 sequence: CASSYLRDREEDQPQHF. The CDR3 nucleotides read TGTGCCAGCAGTTATCTTAGGGACAGGGAGGAGGATCAGCCCCAGCATTTT.

V is TRBV7-2 and J is TRBJ1-5, with a possible D match to TRBD1 (5 bases). Germline CDR1 SGHTA, CDR2 FQGNSA. The CDR3 is 13 amino acids. The ends were cut back, 6 bases at V and 9 bases at J, with 15 bases in the middle. The CDR3 nucleotides read TGTGCCAGCAGTTTCAGGATAGGGGCGCCCCAGCATTTT. Translated, it gives CASSFRIGAPQHF.

This chain connects TRBV28 to TRBJ2-1; the D gene is possibly TRBD1 (6 bases). Trimming pared 6 bases from V and 1 base from J, leaving 10 bases between. This CDR3 region has 14 residues. Germline CDR1 MDHEN, CDR2 SYDVKM. As DNA, the CDR3 is TGTGCCAGCAGCCGGGACACATCCTACAATGAGCAGTTCTTC. Its translation is CASSRDTSYNEQFF.